Only a few counts were recorded for the clone carrying this TCR beta chain. Its antigen remains unknown. The data stem from a study of beta chain features in type 1 diabetes. For the study at large: Across all samples, about 100,000,000 sorted cells were examined.

CDR1 is SGHNT and CDR2 is YYREEE in the germline V gene (reference sequence). The CDR3 has 15 residues. Germline trimming cut 4 bases from V and 9 bases from J; bases unmatched to any gene: 9. The investigators reverse transcribed all of the isolated RNA, so they sequenced expressed TCRB transcripts. The method was immunoSEQ multiplex PCR; TCRdb's version includes in-frame clones alone and lacks a portion of them. The repertoire consists of hundreds of thousands of clones, with 9.5% to 13% occurring once and the leading ten covering more than 0.015%. The study's findings and limits: Shorter TCRB CDR3s, moderately but significantly so, marked every one of the four CD4+ subsets in Type 1 diabetes patients. TCRB repertoires of naive, central memory and Treg cells appeared more similar among patients than among healthy donors.

This TCR derives from a young man with type 1 diabetes. This chain links TRBV5-4 with TRBJ1-6, with TRBD1 matching over 8 bases. The sample comprised naive CD4+ T cells from blood. The CDR3 DNA reads TGTGCCAGCAGCCAAAAAGACAGGGGAGCTTCACCCCTCCACTTT. Translating gives CASSQKDRGASPLHF.